These 32 T cell receptor beta chains came from one sample sequenced in a study of T cells after yellow fever vaccination. One entry per CDR3 protein, called by TCRdb with MiXCR from the 5' RACE reads. The data contain roughly 330,000 distinct CDR3 sequences, about 4% of them singletons. The sequenced sample was PBMCs, obtained 5 days after the yellow fever booster vaccination. The source of these receptors is a man in his late teens or twenties who received the YFV17D yellow fever vaccine.

This clonotype was seen a handful of times. The rearrangement uses TRBV7-3 and TRBJ2-7; 8 bases are a match to TRBD1. CDR1 and CDR2 from the germline V gene are SGHTA and FQGTGA. The J segment lost 4 bases and the V segment lost 0 bases, leaving 17 bases of the junction unmatched. The CDR3 spans 19 residues. In DNA form, the CDR3 reads TGTGCCAGCAGCTTAACGGACCTTTGGAGGACAGGGATGATATACGAGCAGTACGTC. It codes for CASSLTDLWRTGMIYEQYV.

This rearrangement joins TRBV28 to TRBJ2-5; D is possibly TRBD2 (7 bases). This CDR3 comprises 13 residues. Per the germline V gene, CDR1 is MDHEN and CDR2 is SYDVKM. V was cut by 2 bases and J by 10 bases, with 14 bases left in between. The CDR3 DNA is TGTGCCAGCAGTTTAGCGTGGGGGGGCGACCAGTACTTC. This translates into CASSLAWGGDQYF.

This clonotype appeared a few times. The chain links TRBV27 to TRBJ1-5, with 7 bases matching TRBD1. With V trimmed by 10 bases and J by 0 bases, 6 bases remained unmatched. CDR3 length equals 14 residues. The germline V gene has CDR1 MNHEY and CDR2 SMNVEV (reference sequence). CDR3 loop: CATRGGFSNQPQHF. The CDR3 DNA sequence: TGTGCCACCAGGGGGGGATTTAGCAATCAGCCCCAGCATTTT.

This clonotype was counted many times. V is TRBV7-2 and J is TRBJ2-4; D remains ambiguous. V was clipped by 10 bases and J by 7 bases, with 11 bases between them. The V gene's germline CDR1 is SGHTA and CDR2 FQGNSA. This CDR3 comprises 11 residues. CDR3 bases: TGTGCCACCGCGTCGGCGAACATTCAGTACTTC. Residues: CATASANIQYF.

This clonotype was seen ten or more times. The genes are TRBV5-1 and TRBJ1-1; D is uncertain. Trimming took off 5 bases at V and 4 bases at J, with 6 bases between the two ends. From germline, CDR1 is SGHRS and CDR2 YFSETQ. This CDR3 has 11 amino acids. The CDR3 here is CASRVSTEAFF. The CDR3 DNA is TGCGCCAGCAGGGTCTCCACTGAAGCTTTCTTT.

This clonotype was picked up many times. CDR3 coding DNA: TGCGCCAGCAGCCAAGCTTCCACCCTTGGGGCAGATACGCAGTATTTT. Translated, it gives CASSQASTLGADTQYF. This chain joins TRBV4-3 and TRBJ2-3, with D unclear. The V end lost 1 base, the J end lost 4 bases, and 15 bases lay between the germline ends. The germline gives CDR1 LGHNA, CDR2 YSLEER. This CDR3 is built from 16 residues.

In this sample, this clonotype turned up a few times. This chain joins TRBV7-8 and TRBJ2-1; 8 bases agree with TRBD2. The J segment lost 9 bases and the V segment lost 5 bases, leaving 15 bases of the junction unmatched. CDR1 and CDR2 from the germline V gene are SGHVS and FQNEAQ. The CDR3 has 16 amino acids. CDR3 amino acids: CASSVGLARGAGEQFF. The CDR3 DNA reads TGTGCCAGCAGCGTGGGTCTCGCGCGGGGGGCAGGTGAGCAGTTCTTC. Full variable domain (remainder filled in from reference TRBV7-8 and TRBJ2-1): GAGVSQSPRYKVAKRGQDVALRCDPISGHVSLFWYQQALGQGPEFLTYFQNEAQLDKSGLPSDRFFAERPEGSVSTLKIQRTQQEDSAVYLCASSVGLARGAGEQFFGPGTRLTVL.

This sequence joins TRBV6-2 or TRBV6-3 and TRBJ1-1; 8 bases fit TRBD1. V dropped 6 bases and J dropped 2; count of bases not matched to a gene: 11. The CDR3 is made up of 16 amino acids. Germline lookup yields CDR1 MNHEY and CDR2 SVGEGT. CDR3 protein: CASSFTLQGGNTEAFF. CDR3 sequence (DNA): TGTGCCAGCAGCTTCACCTTACAGGGGGGAAACACTGAAGCTTTCTTT.

This clonotype was counted between two and nine times. The J gene is TRBJ1-5, the V gene TRBV4-3; D call uncertain. This CDR3 is built from 19 residues. The V gene lost 0 bases and the J gene lost 6 bases, with 24 bases spanning the gap. Germline V gene data show CDR1 as LGHNA and CDR2 as YSLEER. The CDR3 DNA sequence: TGCGCCAGCAGCCAAGATCCTCACGGGTACAGTTCTCCCAGTCAGCCCCAGCATTTT. It is translated as CASSQDPHGYSSPSQPQHF.

This clonotype was picked up a small number of times. The CDR3 spells CASSPAGGKNTEAFF. The CDR3 DNA sequence: TGTGCCAGCAGCCCAGCGGGGGGGAAGAACACTGAAGCTTTCTTT. The gene calls are TRBV7-9 and TRBJ1-1; perhaps TRBD1 as D (5 bases). The germline V gene encodes CDR1 SEHNR and CDR2 FQNEAQ (reference sequence). Trimming took 5 bases from V and 1 from J, leaving 14 bases between them. CDR3 length: 15 residues. Drawing the rest from reference TRBV7-9 and TRBJ1-1, the complete variable domain is DTGVSQNPRHKITKRGQNVTFRCDPISEHNRLYWYRQTLGQGPEFLTYFQNEAQLEKSRLLSDRFSAERPKGSFSTLEIQRTEQGDSAMYLCASSPAGGKNTEAFFGQGTRLTVV.

This clonotype appeared a few times. The V gene is TRBV5-5, the J gene TRBJ2-5; a weak D match, TRBD2 (6 bases). The V end lost 1 base, the J end lost 5 bases, and 15 bases lay between the germline ends. CDR3 size: 15 residues. Germline-derived CDR1 and CDR2 are SGHKS and YYEKEE (reference sequence). CDR3 loop: CASSLNVGEVETQYF. In DNA, the CDR3 is TGTGCCAGCAGCTTGAATGTGGGGGAGGTGGAGACCCAGTACTTC.

This clonotype occurred a few times. The genes are TRBV2 and TRBJ1-2, with D perhaps TRBD1 (6 bases). In germline, CDR1 is SNHLY, CDR2 FYNNEI. The CDR3 totals 14 residues. V lost 5 bases and J lost 7, with 17 bases in between. The CDR3 DNA reads TGTGCCAGCAGTCCAACAGGGCGCAGATCTGGCTACACCTTC. Protein: CASSPTGRRSGYTF.

There are a few counts of this clonotype. The rearrangement links TRBV5-1 to TRBJ1-6; D is unclear. CDR1 SGHRS and CDR2 YFSETQ come from the germline V gene. This CDR3 spans 14 amino acids. Trimming stripped 0 bases from V and 7 bases from J, with 8 bases between. The CDR3 DNA reads TGCGCCAGCAGCTTGGTAGGAGAGAATTCACCCCTCCACTTT. Translating gives CASSLVGENSPLHF.

The CDR3 region is CSAGRQGATEKLFF. The CDR3 DNA reads TGCAGTGCTGGTCGACAGGGGGCTACCGAAAAACTGTTTTTT. The chain couples TRBV20-1 to TRBJ1-4; the match to TRBD1 covers 10 bases. Germline values: CDR1 DFQATT, CDR2 SNEGSKA (reference sequence). The junction had 8 bases not matched to a gene; V was cut back by 5 bases and J by 8 bases. The CDR3 is 14 residues long.

J is TRBJ2-3 and V is TRBV7-9, with 8 bases that match TRBD1. Germline V gene lookup returns CDR1 SEHNR and CDR2 FQNEAQ (reference sequence). Trimming removed 0 bases from V and 2 bases from J; junction bases left unmatched: 7. This CDR3 is built from 17 residues. The CDR3 region is CASSLAQGQGFTDTQYF. Written as DNA, the CDR3 is TGTGCCAGCAGCTTAGCGCAAGGACAGGGATTCACAGATACGCAGTATTTT. The variable domain in full, completed from reference TRBV7-9 and TRBJ2-3, reads DTGVSQNPRHKITKRGQNVTFRCDPISEHNRLYWYRQTLGQGPEFLTYFQNEAQLEKSRLLSDRFSAERPKGSFSTLEIQRTEQGDSAMYLCASSLAQGQGFTDTQYFGPGTRLTVL.

This clonotype was counted ten times or more. The chain is built from TRBV7-6 and TRBJ2-7; a weak D match, TRBD1 (5 bases). The V gene's germline CDR1 is SGHVS and CDR2 FNYEAQ. CDR3 length equals 13 residues. V was cut by 1 base and J by 2 bases, with 6 bases left in between. The CDR3 DNA reads as TGTGCCAGCAGCTTAGAGACAGCCTACGAGCAGTACTTC. It specifies CASSLETAYEQYF.

The chain links TRBV6-2 or TRBV6-3 to TRBJ2-2; 10 bases agree with TRBD1. Trimming cost V 6 bases and J 7 bases; bases outside gene matches: 8. The CDR3 contains 15 residues. Germline CDR1 is MNHEY and CDR2 is SVGEGT. The CDR3 here is CASSARGQGNGELFF. CDR3 DNA sequence: TGTGCCAGCAGCGCTCGGGGACAGGGGAACGGGGAGCTGTTTTTT.

This clonotype has ten or more counts. The genes are TRBV20-1 and TRBJ2-7; D possibly matches TRBD1 or TRBD2 (5 bases each). CDR3 length: 12 residues. Trimming left V 0 bases short and J 10 bases short, with 13 bases between. Germline V gene lookup returns CDR1 DFQATT and CDR2 SNEGSKA (reference sequence). The CDR3 bases are TGCAGTGCTAGAGATGGGACCCGGGGCCAGTACTTC. Translating gives CSARDGTRGQYF.

In this sample, this clonotype turned up a few times. The V gene is TRBV6-5, the J gene TRBJ1-2; 10 bases align to TRBD1. This CDR3 comprises 13 residues. The germline V gene encodes CDR1 MNHEY and CDR2 SVGAGI. Trimming took 6 bases from V and 8 from J; bases not matched to a gene: 6. The CDR3 spells CASSLTGGTGYTF. For the CDR3, the DNA is TGTGCCAGCAGCCTGACAGGGGGCACGGGCTACACCTTC.

J is TRBJ2-1 and V is TRBV7-3; 8 bases fit TRBD2. The ends lost 2 bases at V and 6 bases at J; junction bases unmatched: 24. This CDR3 has 21 amino acids. CDR1 and CDR2 from the germline V gene are SGHTA and FQGTGA. The CDR3: CASSLSPLSTVRPSGLNEQFF. The DNA for the CDR3 is TGTGCCAGCAGCTTATCCCCTTTATCTACGGTCCGCCCTAGCGGGCTCAATGAGCAGTTCTTC.

This clonotype was recorded many times. The rearrangement uses TRBV5-4 and TRBJ2-3; either TRBD1 or TRBD2 may supply D (7 bases each). Germline V gives CDR1 SGHNT, CDR2 YYREEE (reference sequence). V lost 4 bases, J lost 5 bases, and 20 bases lay in between. CDR3 length equals 16 residues. The CDR3 coding sequence is TGTGCCAGCAGCCAAGGTGGGAGGGGGCACGGAGATACGCAGTATTTT. It yields the protein CASSQGGRGHGDTQYF.

J is TRBJ2-6 and V is TRBV29-1; D gene uncertain. The germline V and J ends were trimmed by 4 bases and 0 bases, with 13 bases remaining between them. The germline V gene has CDR1 SQVTM and CDR2 ANQGSEA. The CDR3 totals 16 residues. The CDR3 nucleotides are TGCAGCGTTGGGGTGGCAGGACGCTCTGGGGCCAACGTCCTGACTTTC. Its protein is CSVGVAGRSGANVLTF.

This clonotype was found a few times. The V call is TRBV7-2, the J call TRBJ2-7; D perhaps matches TRBD2 (6 bases). CDR1 is SGHTA and CDR2 is FQGNSA in the germline V gene. Trimming shortened V by 7 bases and J by 2 bases, and 15 bases separated the two germline ends. The CDR3 extends over 14 amino acids. CDR3 sequence reads: CASNTFGGPYEQYF. Written as DNA, the CDR3 is TGTGCCAGCAACACCTTCGGGGGACCCTACGAGCAGTACTTC.

Only a few counts were recorded for this clonotype. The chain carries TRBV4-3 and TRBJ1-5; 8 positions agree with TRBD1. CDR1 and CDR2 from the germline V gene are LGHNA and YSLEER. V was clipped by 1 base and J by 9 bases; unmatched bases: 2. The CDR3 runs 13 residues. The CDR3 is CASSQAGGRPQHF. For the CDR3, the DNA is TGCGCCAGCAGCCAAGCAGGGGGCAGGCCCCAGCATTTT.

This clonotype was counted a few times. This rearrangement joins TRBV6-2 or TRBV6-3 to TRBJ2-7, with D perhaps TRBD2 (7 bases). Per germline, CDR1 MNHEY and CDR2 SVGEGT. The CDR3 totals 15 residues. Trimming cost V 7 bases and J 3 bases, with 19 bases left between them. CDR3 in amino acids: CASTPSGGQNYEQYV. CDR3 sequence (DNA): TGTGCCAGCACCCCGTCGGGGGGACAAAACTACGAGCAGTACGTC.

The genes are TRBV30 and TRBJ2-1; TRBD1 aligns across 8 bases. Germline-derived CDR1 and CDR2 are GTSNPN and SVGIG (reference sequence). This CDR3 has 16 residues. V lost 3 bases to trimming and J lost 5 bases; unmatched junction nucleotides: 12. CDR3 in amino acids: CAWRGDQGAAHNEQFF. The CDR3, as DNA: TGTGCCTGGAGAGGGGATCAGGGGGCGGCACACAATGAGCAGTTCTTC.

In its sample, this clonotype was seen a few times. The chain links TRBV6-2 or TRBV6-3 to TRBJ2-1; the D is unclear. Germline V gene sequence: CDR1 MNHEY, CDR2 SVGEGT. The CDR3 is 13 residues long. V shed 8 bases and J shed 0 bases, with 8 bases lying between them. The CDR3 DNA is TGTGCCAGCGGGCCCTTCTCCTACAATGAGCAGTTCTTC. The encoded protein is CASGPFSYNEQFF.

This clonotype was seen a few times. CDR3 residues: CSAADRVNSPLHF. The CDR3 DNA reads TGCAGTGCGGCCGACAGGGTTAATTCACCCCTCCACTTT. The chain links TRBV20-1 to TRBJ1-6, with 7 bases lining up with TRBD1. CDR3 length: 13 residues. V lost 6 bases and J lost 6; bases outside the gene matches: 5. The germline gives CDR1 DFQATT, CDR2 SNEGSKA (reference sequence).

This clonotype has just a few counts. The chain combines TRBV2 with TRBJ1-6, with TRBD1 identical over 9 bases. CDR3 length: 14 residues. CDR1 SNHLY and CDR2 FYNNEI come from the germline V gene. Trimming removed 6 bases from V and 6 bases from J; junction bases left unmatched: 3. The CDR3 sequence: CASRGQGGNSPLHF. The CDR3 nucleotides read TGTGCCAGCAGGGGACAGGGCGGTAATTCACCCCTCCACTTT.

Many counts were recorded for this clonotype. The chain has TRBV5-1 and TRBJ1-2, with TRBD1 as a possible D gene (5 bases). This CDR3 has 14 amino acids. The germline V and J ends were trimmed by 2 bases and 5 bases, with 13 bases remaining between them. Germline V gene data show CDR1 as SGHRS and CDR2 as YFSETQ. CDR3 sequence: CASSFQQVGYGYTF. The DNA for the CDR3 is TGCGCCAGCAGCTTCCAACAGGTCGGGTATGGCTACACCTTC.

This clonotype was counted ten times or more. The CDR3 reads CASSLKWGSSYEQYV. The CDR3 DNA sequence: TGTGCCAGCAGTCTGAAGTGGGGTAGCTCCTACGAGCAGTACGTC. The chain combines TRBV6-2 or TRBV6-3 with TRBJ2-7; D remains unclear. The germline V and J ends were trimmed by 5 bases and 0 bases, with 14 bases remaining between them. The CDR3 loop spans 15 amino acids. Germline V gene data show CDR1 as MNHEY and CDR2 as SVGEGT.

The rearrangement joins TRBV12-3 or TRBV12-4 to TRBJ2-3; 10 positions agree with TRBD2. V gave up 6 bases and J gave up 1 base; unmatched junction bases: 10. The CDR3 has 17 amino acids. The CDR3 DNA is TGTGCCAGCAGGACACACCCCAGCGGGGGGGGCACAGATACGCAGTATTTT. Its translation: CASRTHPSGGGTDTQYF.